This T cell receptor beta chain was captured in a study of blood T cells in healthy people across ages. General study results and limits: It was found that TCR beta diversity correlated strongly with the percentage of naive T cells. Across the age range, TCR beta diversity per million T cells fell in a roughly linear way.

Remarks on this clonotype: Its cognate antigen is unknown.

V lost 4 bases to trimming and J lost 15 bases; unmatched junction nucleotides: 7. CDR3 length: 13 amino acids. Germline values: CDR1 SGHDN, CDR2 FVKESK. It was with a sample-barcoded 5' primer and a J-beta primer mix that a second PCR of about 7 to 12 cycles was run. Template switching added a 12-random-nucleotide identifier to every cDNA molecule. Each single sample gave us at least 2.5 million CDR3-containing paired-end reads. Each CDR3 protein gets one entry after TCRdb re-called the 5' RACE reads with MiXCR. Seen here are over a million distinct CDR3 sequences, roughly 59% observed once, and the top ten hold over 5%.

This chain uses TRBV14 with TRBJ2-1; 12 nucleotides align to TRBD2. Input material: blood. The TCR sequence derives from a man aged 18 to 29 in good health. The CDR3 DNA follows: TGTGCCAGCAGCCGCTCGACTAGCGGGAGATGGTTCTTC. The encoded protein is CASSRSTSGRWFF.